Listed below are T cell receptor beta chains from one sample, sequenced in a study of patients with pleural tuberculosis. Using its own MiXCR run on the reads, TCRdb lists one record per CDR3 protein. The repertoire holds nearly 30,000 distinct CDR3 sequences, with about 20% as singletons. Sequencing was performed on peripheral blood. Source of these receptors: a human donor with pleural tuberculosis. The CDR3 runs from the conserved cysteine through the conserved F or W. D genes are given only for firm matches. Where a row states a size, it is once, few, many or the class of an expanded clone; other rows omit it.

d_call	v_call	clone_size	j_call	cdr3_aa	cdr3_nt
-	TRBV15	many	TRBJ2-5	CATSNEETQYF	TGTGCCACCTCCAACGAAGAGACCCAGTACTTC
-	TRBV27	medium-sized	TRBJ1-1	CASSLNSPRRRAYDTEAFF	TGTGCCAGCAGTTTAAATAGCCCCAGGCGTAGGGCATACGACACTGAAGCTTTCTTT
TRBD2	TRBV15	many	TRBJ2-5	CATSRFGGRETQYF	TGTGCCACCAGCCGGTTTGGCGGGAGAGAGACCCAGTACTTC
-	TRBV6-1	medium-sized	TRBJ2-3	CASTLNVRDTQYF	TGTGCCAGCACCCTAAATGTAAGGGATACGCAGTATTTT
-	TRBV11-2	many	TRBJ1-5	CASSLDEGRNQPQHF	TGTGCCAGCAGCTTAGATGAGGGGAGAAATCAGCCCCAGCATTTT
-	TRBV5-4	many	TRBJ1-2	CASSDRRGSNYGYTF	TGTGCCAGCAGCGACCGCAGGGGCTCTAACTATGGCTACACCTTC
-	TRBV25-1	many	TRBJ1-2	CASSAGKRGYTF	TGTGCCAGCAGTGCAGGGAAGAGAGGCTACACCTTC
-	TRBV28	medium-sized	TRBJ1-1	CASQKRQVTEAFF	TGTGCCAGTCAGAAACGACAGGTAACTGAAGCTTTCTTT
-	TRBV9	-	TRBJ1-1	CASHPGGGDTEALF	TGTGCCAGCCATCCCGGGGGGGGGGACACTGAAGCTCTCTTT
-	TRBV25-1	-	TRBJ1-1	CASRDRGAWNTEAFF	TGTGCCAGCAGAGATCGAGGGGCCTGGAACACTGAAGCTTTCTTT
-	TRBV5-4	many	TRBJ2-1	CASSRGSDEQFF	TGTGCCAGCAGCCGGGGGAGCGATGAGCAGTTCTTC
-	TRBV5-1	few	TRBJ2-5	CASSLSPSRSETQYF	TGCGCCAGCAGCTTGTCGCCTAGTCGGTCGGAGACCCAGTACTTC